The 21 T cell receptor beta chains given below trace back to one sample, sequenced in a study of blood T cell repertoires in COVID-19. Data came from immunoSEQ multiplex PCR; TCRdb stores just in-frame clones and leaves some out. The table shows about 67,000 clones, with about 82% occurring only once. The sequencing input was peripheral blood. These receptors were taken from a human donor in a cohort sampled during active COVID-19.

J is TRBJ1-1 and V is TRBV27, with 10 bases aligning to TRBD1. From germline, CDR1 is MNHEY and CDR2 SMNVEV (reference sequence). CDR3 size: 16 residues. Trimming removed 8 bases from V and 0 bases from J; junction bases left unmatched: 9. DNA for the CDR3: TGTGCCAGCCTCCCTCGGGACAGGGGCATGAACACTGAAGCTTTCTTT. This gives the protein CASLPRDRGMNTEAFF.

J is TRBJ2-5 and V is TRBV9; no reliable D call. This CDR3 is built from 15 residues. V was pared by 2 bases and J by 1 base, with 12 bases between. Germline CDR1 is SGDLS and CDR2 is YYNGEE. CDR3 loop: CASSVRTTGQETQYF. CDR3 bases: TGTGCCAGCAGCGTTAGAACGACGGGCCAAGAGACCCAGTACTTC.

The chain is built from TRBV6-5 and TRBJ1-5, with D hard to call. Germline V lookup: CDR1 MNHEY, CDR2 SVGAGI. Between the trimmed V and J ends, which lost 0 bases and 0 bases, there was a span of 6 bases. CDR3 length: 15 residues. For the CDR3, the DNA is TGTGCCAGCAGTTACTCTAGGAGTAGCAATCAGCCCCAGCATTTT. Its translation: CASSYSRSSNQPQHF.

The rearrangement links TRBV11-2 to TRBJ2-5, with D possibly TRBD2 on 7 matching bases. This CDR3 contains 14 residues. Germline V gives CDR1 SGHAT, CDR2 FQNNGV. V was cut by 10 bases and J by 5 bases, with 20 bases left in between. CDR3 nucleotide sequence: TGTGCCACCTCCCGTGGGGGGGGCGAGGAGACCCAGTACTTC. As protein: CATSRGGGEETQYF.

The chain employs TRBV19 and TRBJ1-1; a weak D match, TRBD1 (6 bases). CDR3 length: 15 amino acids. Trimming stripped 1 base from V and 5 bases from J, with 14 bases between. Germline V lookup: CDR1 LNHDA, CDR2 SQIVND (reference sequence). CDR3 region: CASSIVPGVNTEAFF. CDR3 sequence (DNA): TGTGCCAGTAGTATAGTACCAGGGGTAAATACTGAAGCTTTCTTT.

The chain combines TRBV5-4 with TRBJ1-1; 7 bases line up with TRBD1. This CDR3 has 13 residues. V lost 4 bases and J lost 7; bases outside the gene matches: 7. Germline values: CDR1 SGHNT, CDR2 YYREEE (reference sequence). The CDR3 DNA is TGTGCCAGCAGCCCACAGGGGCAGCATGAAGCTTTCTTT. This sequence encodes CASSPQGQHEAFF. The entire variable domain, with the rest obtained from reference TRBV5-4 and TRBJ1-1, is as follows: ETGVTQSPTHLIKTRGQQVTLRCSSQSGHNTVSWYQQALGQGPQFIFQYYREEENGRGNFPPRFSGLQFPNYSSELNVNALELDDSALYLCASSPQGQHEAFFGQGTRLTVV.

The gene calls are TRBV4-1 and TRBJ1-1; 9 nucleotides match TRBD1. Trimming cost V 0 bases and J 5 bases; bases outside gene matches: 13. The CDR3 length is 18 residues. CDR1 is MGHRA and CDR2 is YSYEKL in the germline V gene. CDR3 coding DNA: TGCGCCAGCAGCCAAGAAAGTTTTTGGGGACAGGGTGCGACTGAAGCTTTCTTT. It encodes CASSQESFWGQGATEAFF.

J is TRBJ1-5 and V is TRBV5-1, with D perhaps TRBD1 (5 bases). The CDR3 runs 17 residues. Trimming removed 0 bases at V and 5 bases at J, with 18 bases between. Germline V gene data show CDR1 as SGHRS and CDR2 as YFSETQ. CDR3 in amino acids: CASSLVGGGTVDQPQHF. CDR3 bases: TGCGCCAGCAGCTTGGTAGGTGGAGGGACGGTAGATCAGCCCCAGCATTTT. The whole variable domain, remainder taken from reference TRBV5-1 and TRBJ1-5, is KAGVTQTPRYLIKTRGQQVTLSCSPISGHRSVSWYQQTPGQGLQFLFEYFSETQRNKGNFPGRFSGRQFSNSRSEMNVSTLELGDSALYLCASSLVGGGTVDQPQHFGDGTRLSIL.

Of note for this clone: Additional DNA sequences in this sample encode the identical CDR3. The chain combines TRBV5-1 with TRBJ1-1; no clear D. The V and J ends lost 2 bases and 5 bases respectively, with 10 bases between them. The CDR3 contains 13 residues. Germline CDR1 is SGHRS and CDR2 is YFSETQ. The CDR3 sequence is CASSLGGRTEAFF. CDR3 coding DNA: TGCGCCAGCAGCTTAGGAGGGCGGACTGAAGCTTTCTTT.

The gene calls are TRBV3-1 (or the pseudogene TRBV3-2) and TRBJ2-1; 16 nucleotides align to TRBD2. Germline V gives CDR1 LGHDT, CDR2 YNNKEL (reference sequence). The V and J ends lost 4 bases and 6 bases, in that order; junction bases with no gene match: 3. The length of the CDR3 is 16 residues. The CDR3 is CASSPGTSGGANEQFF. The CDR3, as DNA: TGTGCCAGCAGCCCCGGGACTAGCGGGGGGGCCAATGAGCAGTTCTTC.

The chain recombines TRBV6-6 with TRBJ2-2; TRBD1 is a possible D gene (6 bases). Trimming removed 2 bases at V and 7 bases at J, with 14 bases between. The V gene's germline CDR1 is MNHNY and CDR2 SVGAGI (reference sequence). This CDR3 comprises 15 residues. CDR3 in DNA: TGTGCCAGCAGTTACCAGGGGCCGCGCGGCGGGGAGCTGTTTTTT. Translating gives CASSYQGPRGGELFF.

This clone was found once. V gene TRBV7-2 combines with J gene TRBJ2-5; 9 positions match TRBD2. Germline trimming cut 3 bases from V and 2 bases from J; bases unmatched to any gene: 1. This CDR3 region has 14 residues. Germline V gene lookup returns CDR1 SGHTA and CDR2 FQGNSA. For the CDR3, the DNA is TGTGCCAGCAGCTTTAGCGGGAGTCAAGAGACCCAGTACTTC. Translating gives CASSFSGSQETQYF.

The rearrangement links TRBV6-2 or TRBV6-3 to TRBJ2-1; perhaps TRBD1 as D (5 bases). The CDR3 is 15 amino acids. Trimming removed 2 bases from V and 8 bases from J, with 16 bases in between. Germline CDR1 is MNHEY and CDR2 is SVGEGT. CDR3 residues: CASSYTGGVFDEQFF. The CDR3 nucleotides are TGTGCCAGCAGTTACACAGGTGGGGTCTTCGATGAGCAGTTCTTC.

CDR3 nucleotides: TGTGCCAGCAGCTTATCGATTCCGGGCGGGGGAAACACCATATATTTT. Translation gives CASSLSIPGGGNTIYF. V usage is TRBV11-2 and J usage is TRBJ1-3; D unclear. Between the trimmed V and J ends, which lost 2 bases and 4 bases, there was a span of 15 bases. The length of the CDR3 is 16 residues. CDR1 is SGHAT, CDR2 FQNNGV, per germline.

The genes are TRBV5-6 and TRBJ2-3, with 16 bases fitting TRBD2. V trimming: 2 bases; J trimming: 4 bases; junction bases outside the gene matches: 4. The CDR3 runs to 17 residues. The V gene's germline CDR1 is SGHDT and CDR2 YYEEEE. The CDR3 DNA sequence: TGTGCCAGCAGCTTCACGGGGACTAGCGGGGGGGCAGATACGCAGTATTTT. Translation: CASSFTGTSGGADTQYF.

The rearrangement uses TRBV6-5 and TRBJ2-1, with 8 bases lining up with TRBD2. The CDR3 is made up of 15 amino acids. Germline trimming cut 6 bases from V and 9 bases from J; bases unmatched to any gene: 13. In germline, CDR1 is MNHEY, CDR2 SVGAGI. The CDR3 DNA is TGTGCCAGCAGCAAGGGGTTGCGGGGGGCCCCTGAGCAGTTCTTC. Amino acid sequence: CASSKGLRGAPEQFF.

The CDR3 region has the DNA TGTGCCAGCAGTGAATTCCGGGTTCGGAATTCACCCCTCCACTTT. The encoded protein is CASSEFRVRNSPLHF. The V and J genes are TRBV2 and TRBJ1-6, with D uncertain. CDR1 SNHLY and CDR2 FYNNEI come from the germline V gene. V was clipped by 2 bases and J by 7 bases, with 12 bases between them. CDR3 length equals 15 residues.

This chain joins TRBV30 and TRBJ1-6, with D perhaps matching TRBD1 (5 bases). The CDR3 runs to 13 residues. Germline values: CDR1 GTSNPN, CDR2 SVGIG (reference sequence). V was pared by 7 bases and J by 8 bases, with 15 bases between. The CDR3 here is CASGPQGYSPLHF. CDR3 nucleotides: TGTGCCTCCGGTCCGCAGGGTTATTCACCCCTCCACTTT.

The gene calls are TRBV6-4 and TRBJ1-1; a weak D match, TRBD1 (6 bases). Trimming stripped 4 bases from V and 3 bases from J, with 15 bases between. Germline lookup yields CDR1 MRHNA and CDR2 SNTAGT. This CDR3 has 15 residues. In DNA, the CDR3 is TGTGCCAGCAGTGCAGGTGGGGGCCTGGACACTGAAGCTTTCTTT. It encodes CASSAGGGLDTEAFF.

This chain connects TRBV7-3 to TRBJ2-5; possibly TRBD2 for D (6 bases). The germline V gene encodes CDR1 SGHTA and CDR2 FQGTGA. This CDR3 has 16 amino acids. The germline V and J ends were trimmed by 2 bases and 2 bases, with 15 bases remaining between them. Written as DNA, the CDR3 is TGTGCCAGCAGCTTAGAGGCGGGGCGACCGCAAGAGACCCAGTACTTC. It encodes CASSLEAGRPQETQYF.

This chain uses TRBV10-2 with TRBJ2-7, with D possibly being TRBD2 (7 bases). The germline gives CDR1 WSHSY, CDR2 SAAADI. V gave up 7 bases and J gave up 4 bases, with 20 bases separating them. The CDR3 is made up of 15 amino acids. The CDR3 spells CASIGTSGGLYEQYF. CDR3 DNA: TGCGCCAGCATAGGGACCTCGGGGGGCTTGTACGAGCAGTACTTC.